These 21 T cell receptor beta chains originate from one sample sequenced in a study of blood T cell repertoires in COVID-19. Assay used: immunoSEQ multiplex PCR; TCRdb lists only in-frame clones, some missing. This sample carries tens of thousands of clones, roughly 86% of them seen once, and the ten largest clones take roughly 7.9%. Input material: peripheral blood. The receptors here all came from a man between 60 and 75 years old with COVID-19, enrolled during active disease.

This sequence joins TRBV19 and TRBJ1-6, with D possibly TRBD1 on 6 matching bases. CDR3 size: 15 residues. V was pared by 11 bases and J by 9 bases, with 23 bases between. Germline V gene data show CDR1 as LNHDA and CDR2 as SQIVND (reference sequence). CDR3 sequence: CASRGTTSSFSPLHF. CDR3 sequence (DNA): TGTGCCTCTAGGGGGACCACTTCGAGTTTTTCACCCCTCCACTTT.

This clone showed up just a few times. This CDR3 is CASSQGALNSYEQYF. CDR3 in DNA: TGTGCCAGCAGCCAAGGGGCACTCAACTCCTACGAGCAGTACTTC. The chain uses TRBV3-1 (or the pseudogene TRBV3-2) and TRBJ2-7, with D hard to call. The CDR3 length is 15 residues. Germline CDR1 reads LGHDT; CDR2 reads YNNKEL (reference sequence). Trimming removed 1 base from V and 0 bases from J, with 10 bases in between.

CDR3 nucleotide sequence: TGTGCCAGCAGCAGCGGGACAGGGGCCAATGAGCAGTTCTTC. Its translation is CASSSGTGANEQFF. The rearrangement uses TRBV7-3 and TRBJ2-1, with 10 bases fitting TRBD1. CDR1 and CDR2 from the germline V gene are SGHTA and FQGTGA. The CDR3 is 14 residues long. The V gene end was trimmed by 5 bases and the J gene end by 6 bases; junction bases not matched to a gene: 4.

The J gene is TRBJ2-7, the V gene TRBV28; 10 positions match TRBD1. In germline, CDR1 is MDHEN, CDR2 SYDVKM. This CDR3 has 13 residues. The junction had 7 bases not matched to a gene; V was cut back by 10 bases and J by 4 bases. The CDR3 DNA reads TGTGCCACCGGGGACAGGGGTGTTTACGAGCAGTACTTC. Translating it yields CATGDRGVYEQYF.

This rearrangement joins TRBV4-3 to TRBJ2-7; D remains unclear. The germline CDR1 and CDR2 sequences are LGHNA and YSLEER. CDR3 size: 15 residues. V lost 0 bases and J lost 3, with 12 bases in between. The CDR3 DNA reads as TGCGCCAGCAGCCAAGATGCTGCGCCACTCTACGAGCAGTACTTC. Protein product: CASSQDAAPLYEQYF.

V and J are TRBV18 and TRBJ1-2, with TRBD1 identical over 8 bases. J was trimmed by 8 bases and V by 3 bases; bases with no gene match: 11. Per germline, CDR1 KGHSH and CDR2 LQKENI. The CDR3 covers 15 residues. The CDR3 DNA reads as TGTGCCAGCTCACCCCGGGGACAGGAGGCCCAGGGCTACACCTTC. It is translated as CASSPRGQEAQGYTF.

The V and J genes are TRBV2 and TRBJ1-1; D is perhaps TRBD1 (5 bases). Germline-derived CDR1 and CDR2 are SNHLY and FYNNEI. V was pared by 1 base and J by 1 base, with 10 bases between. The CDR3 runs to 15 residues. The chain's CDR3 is CASSEGGRENTEAFF. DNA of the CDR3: TGTGCCAGCAGTGAAGGGGGCAGAGAGAACACTGAAGCTTTCTTT.

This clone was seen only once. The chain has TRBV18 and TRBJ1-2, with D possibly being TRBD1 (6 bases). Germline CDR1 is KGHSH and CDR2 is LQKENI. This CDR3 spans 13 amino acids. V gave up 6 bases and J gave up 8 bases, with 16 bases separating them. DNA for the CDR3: TGTGCCAGCTCGGAGGACAGATTCTACGGCTACACCTTC. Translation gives CASSEDRFYGYTF. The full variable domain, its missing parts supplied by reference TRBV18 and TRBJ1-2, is NAGVMQNPRHLVRRRGQEARLRCSPMKGHSHVYWYRQLPEEGLKFMVYLQKENIIDESGMPKERFSAEFPKEGPSILRIQQVVRGDSAAYFCASSEDRFYGYTFGSGTRLTVV.

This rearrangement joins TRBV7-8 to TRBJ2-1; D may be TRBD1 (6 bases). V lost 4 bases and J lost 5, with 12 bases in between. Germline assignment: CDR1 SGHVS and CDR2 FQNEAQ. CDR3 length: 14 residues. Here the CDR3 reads CASSYRDTHNEQFF. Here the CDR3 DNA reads TGTGCCAGCAGCTACCGGGACACTCACAATGAGCAGTTCTTC. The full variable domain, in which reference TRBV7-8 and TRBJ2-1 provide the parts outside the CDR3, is GAGVSQSPRYKVAKRGQDVALRCDPISGHVSLFWYQQALGQGPEFLTYFQNEAQLDKSGLPSDRFFAERPEGSVSTLKIQRTQQEDSAVYLCASSYRDTHNEQFFGPGTRLTVL.

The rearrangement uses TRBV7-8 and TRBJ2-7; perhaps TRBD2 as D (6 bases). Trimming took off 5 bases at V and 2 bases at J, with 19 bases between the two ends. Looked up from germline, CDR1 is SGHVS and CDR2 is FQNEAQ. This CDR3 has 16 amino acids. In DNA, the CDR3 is TGTGCCAGCAGCCTGACTCCACGAACGGGGGCCTACGAGCAGTACTTC. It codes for CASSLTPRTGAYEQYF.

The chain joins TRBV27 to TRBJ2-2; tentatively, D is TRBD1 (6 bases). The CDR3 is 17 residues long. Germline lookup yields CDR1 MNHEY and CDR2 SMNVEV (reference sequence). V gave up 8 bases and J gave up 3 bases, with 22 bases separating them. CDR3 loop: CASQTNILGGDTGELFF. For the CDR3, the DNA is TGTGCCAGCCAAACCAACATACTAGGGGGTGACACCGGGGAGCTGTTTTTT.

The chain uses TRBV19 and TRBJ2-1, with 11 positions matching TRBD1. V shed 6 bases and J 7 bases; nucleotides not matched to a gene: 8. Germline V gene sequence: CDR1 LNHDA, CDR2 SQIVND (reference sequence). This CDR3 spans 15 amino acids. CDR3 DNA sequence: TGTGCCAGTAGACCACGGACAGGGGGCTTGAATGAGCAGTTCTTC. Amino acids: CASRPRTGGLNEQFF.

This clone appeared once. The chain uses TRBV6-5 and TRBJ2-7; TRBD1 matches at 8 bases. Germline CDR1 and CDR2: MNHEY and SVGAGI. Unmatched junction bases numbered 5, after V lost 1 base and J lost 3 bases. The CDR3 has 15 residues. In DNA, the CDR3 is TGTGCCAGCAGTTACTTCCAGGGGGCAAGCTACGAGCAGTACTTC. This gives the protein CASSYFQGASYEQYF.

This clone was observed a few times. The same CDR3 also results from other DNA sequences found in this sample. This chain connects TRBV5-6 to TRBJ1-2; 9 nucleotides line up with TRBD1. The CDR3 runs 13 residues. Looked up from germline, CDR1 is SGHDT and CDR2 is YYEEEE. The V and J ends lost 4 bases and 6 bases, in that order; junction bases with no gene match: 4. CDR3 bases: TGTGCCAGCAGCGACACAGGGGGCAATGGCTACACCTTC. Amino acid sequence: CASSDTGGNGYTF.

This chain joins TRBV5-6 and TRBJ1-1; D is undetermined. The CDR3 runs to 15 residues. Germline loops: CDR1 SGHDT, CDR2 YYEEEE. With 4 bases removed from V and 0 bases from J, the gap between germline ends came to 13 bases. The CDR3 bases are TGTGCCAGCAGCCGGGGTTCGGCCTTGAACACTGAAGCTTTCTTT. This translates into CASSRGSALNTEAFF.

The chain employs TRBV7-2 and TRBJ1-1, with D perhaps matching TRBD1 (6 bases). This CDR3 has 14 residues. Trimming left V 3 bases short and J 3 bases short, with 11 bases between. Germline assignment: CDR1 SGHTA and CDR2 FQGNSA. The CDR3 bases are TGTGCCAGCAGCTTTACAGGGTGGTACACTGAAGCTTTCTTT. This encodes CASSFTGWYTEAFF.

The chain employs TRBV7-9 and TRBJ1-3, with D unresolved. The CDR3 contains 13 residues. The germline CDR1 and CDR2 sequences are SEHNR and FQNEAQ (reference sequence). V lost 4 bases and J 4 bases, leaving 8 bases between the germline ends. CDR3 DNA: TGTGCCAGCAGCTCCAGCAGGGGAAACACCATATATTTT. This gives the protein CASSSSRGNTIYF. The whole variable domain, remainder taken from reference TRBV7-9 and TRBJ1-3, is DTGVSQNPRHKITKRGQNVTFRCDPISEHNRLYWYRQTLGQGPEFLTYFQNEAQLEKSRLLSDRFSAERPKGSFSTLEIQRTEQGDSAMYLCASSSSRGNTIYFGEGSWLTVV.

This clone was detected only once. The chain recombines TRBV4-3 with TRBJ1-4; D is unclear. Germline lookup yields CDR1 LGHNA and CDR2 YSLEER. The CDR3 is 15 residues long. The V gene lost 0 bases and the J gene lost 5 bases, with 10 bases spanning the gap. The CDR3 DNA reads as TGCGCCAGCAGCCAAGATCATACTGAAAATGAAAAACTGTTTTTT. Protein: CASSQDHTENEKLFF.

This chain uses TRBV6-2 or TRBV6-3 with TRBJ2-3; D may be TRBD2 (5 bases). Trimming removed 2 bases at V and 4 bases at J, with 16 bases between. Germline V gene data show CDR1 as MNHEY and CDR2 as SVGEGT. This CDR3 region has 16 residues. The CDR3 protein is CASSYERSPRPDTQYF. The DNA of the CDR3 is TGTGCCAGCAGTTACGAGCGGAGTCCTCGGCCAGATACGCAGTATTTT.

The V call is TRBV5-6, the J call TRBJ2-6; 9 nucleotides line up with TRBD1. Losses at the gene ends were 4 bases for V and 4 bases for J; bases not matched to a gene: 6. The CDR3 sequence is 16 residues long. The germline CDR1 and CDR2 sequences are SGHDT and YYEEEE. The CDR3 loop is CASSEQGAAGANVLTF. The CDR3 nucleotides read TGTGCCAGCAGCGAACAGGGGGCGGCGGGGGCCAACGTCCTGACTTTC.

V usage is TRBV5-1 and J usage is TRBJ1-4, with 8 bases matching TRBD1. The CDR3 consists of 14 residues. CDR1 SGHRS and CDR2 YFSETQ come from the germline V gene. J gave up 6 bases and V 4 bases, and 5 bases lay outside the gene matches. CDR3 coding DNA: TGCGCCAGCAGCCGACAGGGGACAGATGAAAAACTGTTTTTT. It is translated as CASSRQGTDEKLFF. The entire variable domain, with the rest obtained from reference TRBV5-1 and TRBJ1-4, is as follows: KAGVTQTPRYLIKTRGQQVTLSCSPISGHRSVSWYQQTPGQGLQFLFEYFSETQRNKGNFPGRFSGRQFSNSRSEMNVSTLELGDSALYLCASSRQGTDEKLFFGSGTQLSVL.